This T cell receptor (beta chain) comes out of a study of OX40 agonist ivuxolimab in advanced cancers. As for the study in general: Patients were dosed with the agonistic anti-OX40 (CD134) antibody ivuxolimab. Dose-escalation patients had hepatocellular carcinoma, melanoma, renal cell or head and neck cancer.

After removal of 4 bases from V and 5 bases from J, the junction contained 2 bases not matched to a gene. Per the germline V gene, CDR1 is SGHDN and CDR2 is FVKESK. CDR3 length: 15 amino acids. Sequenced by immunoSEQ multiplex PCR; TCRdb stores in-frame clones only, minus some. Of about 34,000 clones listed, less than 80% are singletons. The study's findings and limits: CD4+ and CD8+ blood T cells expanded clonally by week 6 at 0.1 to 3.0 mg/kg.

In the case of this clone: The antigen is undetermined.

Baseline was the first blood sampling point, followed by cycle 4 day 1 and cycle 7 day 1. The input for sequencing was CD4+ or CD8+ T cells sorted from blood, taken in a trial of the OX40 agonist ivuxolimab. The V gene is TRBV14, the J gene TRBJ2-2; the match to TRBD2 covers 12 bases. The receptor's source is an adult with an advanced solid tumor such as melanoma, head and neck, liver or kidney cancer. In DNA, the CDR3 is TGTGCCAGCAGCCGGACTAGCGGGGCGACCGGGGAGCTGTTTTTT. Encoded protein: CASSRTSGATGELFF.